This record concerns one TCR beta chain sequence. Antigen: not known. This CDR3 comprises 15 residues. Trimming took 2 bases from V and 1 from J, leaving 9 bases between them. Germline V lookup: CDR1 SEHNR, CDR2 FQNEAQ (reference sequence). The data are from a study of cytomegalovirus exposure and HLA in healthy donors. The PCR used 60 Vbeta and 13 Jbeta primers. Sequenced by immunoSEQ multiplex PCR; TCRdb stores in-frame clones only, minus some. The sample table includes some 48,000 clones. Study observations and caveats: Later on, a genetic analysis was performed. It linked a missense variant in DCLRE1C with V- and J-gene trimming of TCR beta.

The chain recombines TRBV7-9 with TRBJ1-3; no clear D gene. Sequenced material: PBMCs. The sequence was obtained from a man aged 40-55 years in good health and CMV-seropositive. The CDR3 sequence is CASSLPSRSGNTIYF. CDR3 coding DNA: TGTGCCAGCAGCTTACCATCGAGATCTGGAAACACCATATATTTT. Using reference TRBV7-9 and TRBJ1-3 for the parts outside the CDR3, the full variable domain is DTGVSQNPRHKITKRGQNVTFRCDPISEHNRLYWYRQTLGQGPEFLTYFQNEAQLEKSRLLSDRFSAERPKGSFSTLEIQRTEQGDSAMYLCASSLPSRSGNTIYFGEGSWLTVV.